The clone carrying this T cell receptor (beta chain) was picked up one time. The repertoire was sequenced with immunoSEQ multiplex PCR; TCRdb's copy has only in-frame clones and lacks some. Of tens of thousands of clones detected, roughly 80% appear once; the ten largest clones hold roughly 15%. This record belongs to a study of control samples from healthy donors and cancer patients. CDR3 length equals 16 residues. V lost 2 bases and J 0 bases, leaving 11 bases between the germline ends. Germline CDR1 reads SGHVS; CDR2 reads FQNEAQ. The gene calls are TRBV7-8 and TRBJ1-5, with no clear D. This clonotype was obtained from a man between 50 and 59 years old in good health. The material sequenced was blood. The CDR3 loop is CASSLTVSGSNQPQHF. CDR3 bases: TGTGCCAGCAGCTTAACGGTTTCAGGTAGCAATCAGCCCCAGCATTTT.